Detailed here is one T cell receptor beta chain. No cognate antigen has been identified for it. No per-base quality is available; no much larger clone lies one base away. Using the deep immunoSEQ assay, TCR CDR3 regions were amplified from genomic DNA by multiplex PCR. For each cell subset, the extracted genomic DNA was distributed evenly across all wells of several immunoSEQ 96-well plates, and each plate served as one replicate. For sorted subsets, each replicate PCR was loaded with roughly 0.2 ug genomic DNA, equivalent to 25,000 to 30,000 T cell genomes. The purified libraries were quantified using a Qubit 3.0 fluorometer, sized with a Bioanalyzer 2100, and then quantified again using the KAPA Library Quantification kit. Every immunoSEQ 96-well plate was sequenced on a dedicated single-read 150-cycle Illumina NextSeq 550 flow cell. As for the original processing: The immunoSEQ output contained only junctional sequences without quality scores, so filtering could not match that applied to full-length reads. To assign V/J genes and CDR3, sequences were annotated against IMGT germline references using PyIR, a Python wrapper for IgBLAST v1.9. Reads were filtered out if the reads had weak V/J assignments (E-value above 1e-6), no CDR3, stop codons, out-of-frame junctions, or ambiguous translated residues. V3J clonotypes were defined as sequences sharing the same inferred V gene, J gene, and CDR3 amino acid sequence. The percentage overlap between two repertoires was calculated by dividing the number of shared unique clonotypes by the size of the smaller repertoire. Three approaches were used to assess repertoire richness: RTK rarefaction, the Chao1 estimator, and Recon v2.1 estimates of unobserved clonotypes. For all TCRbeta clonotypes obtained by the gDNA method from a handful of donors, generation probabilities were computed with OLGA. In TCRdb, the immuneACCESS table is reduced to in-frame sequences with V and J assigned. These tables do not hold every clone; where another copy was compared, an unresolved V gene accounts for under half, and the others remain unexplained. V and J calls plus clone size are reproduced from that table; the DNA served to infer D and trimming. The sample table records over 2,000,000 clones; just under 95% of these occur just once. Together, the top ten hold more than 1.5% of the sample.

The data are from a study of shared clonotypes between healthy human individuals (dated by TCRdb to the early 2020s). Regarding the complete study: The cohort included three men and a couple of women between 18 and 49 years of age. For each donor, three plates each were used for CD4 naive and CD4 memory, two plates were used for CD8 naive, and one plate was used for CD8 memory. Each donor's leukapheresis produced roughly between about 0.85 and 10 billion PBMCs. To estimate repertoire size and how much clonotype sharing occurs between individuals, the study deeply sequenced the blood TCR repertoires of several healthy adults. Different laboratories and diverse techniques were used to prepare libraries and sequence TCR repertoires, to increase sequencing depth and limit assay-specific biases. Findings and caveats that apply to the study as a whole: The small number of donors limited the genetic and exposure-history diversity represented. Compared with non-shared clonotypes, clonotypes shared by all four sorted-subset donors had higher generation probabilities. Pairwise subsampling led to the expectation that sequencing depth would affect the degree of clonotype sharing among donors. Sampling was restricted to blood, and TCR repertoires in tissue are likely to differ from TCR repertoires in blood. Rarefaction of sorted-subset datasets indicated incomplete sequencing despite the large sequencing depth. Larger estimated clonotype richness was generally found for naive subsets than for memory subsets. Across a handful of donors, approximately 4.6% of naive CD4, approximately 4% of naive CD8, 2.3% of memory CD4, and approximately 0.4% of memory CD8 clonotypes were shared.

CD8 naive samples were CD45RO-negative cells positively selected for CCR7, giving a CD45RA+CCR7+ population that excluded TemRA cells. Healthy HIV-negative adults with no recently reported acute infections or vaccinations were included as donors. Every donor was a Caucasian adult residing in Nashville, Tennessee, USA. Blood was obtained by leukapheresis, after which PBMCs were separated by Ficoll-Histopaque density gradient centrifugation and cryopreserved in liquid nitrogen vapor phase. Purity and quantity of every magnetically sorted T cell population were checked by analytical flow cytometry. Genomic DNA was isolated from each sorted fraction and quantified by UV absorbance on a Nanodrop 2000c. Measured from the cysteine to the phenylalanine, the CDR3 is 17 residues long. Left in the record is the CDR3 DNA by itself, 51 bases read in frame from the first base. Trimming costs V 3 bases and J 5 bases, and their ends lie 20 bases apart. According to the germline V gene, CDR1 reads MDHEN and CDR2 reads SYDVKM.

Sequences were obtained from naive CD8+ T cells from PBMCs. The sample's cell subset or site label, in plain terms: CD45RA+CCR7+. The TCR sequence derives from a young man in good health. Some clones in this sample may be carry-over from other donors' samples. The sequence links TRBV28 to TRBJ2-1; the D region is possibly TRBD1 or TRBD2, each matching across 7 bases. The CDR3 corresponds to CASSFERWQGGNNEQFF. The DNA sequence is TGTGCCAGCAGTTTTGAGCGGTGGCAGGGGGGGAACAATGAGCAGTTCTTC. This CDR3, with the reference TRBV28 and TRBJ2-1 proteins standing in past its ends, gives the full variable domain DVKVTQSSRYLVKRTGEKVFLECVQDMDHENMFWYRQDPGLGLRLIYFSYDVKMKEKGDIPEGYSVSREKKERFSLILESASTNQTSMYLCASSFERWQGGNNEQFFGPGTRLTVL.